One sample yielded the 5 T cell receptor beta chains listed below, sequenced in a study of T cell clonotyping in hematopoietic cell transplantation. Assay used: immunoSEQ multiplex PCR; TCRdb lists only in-frame clones, some missing. The top ten clones hold about 2.8% of a sample with tens of thousands of clones, roughly 85% of them seen once. The sample's time point: recipient sample about 28 days before transplant, after cytoreduction. The sequencing used peripheral blood mononuclear cells, collected before stem cell transplant. All receptors come from a man in his sixties with acute myeloid leukemia. Some clones in this sample may be carry-over from other donors' samples.

V usage is TRBV7-2 and J usage is TRBJ2-3, with 8 bases fitting TRBD2. The CDR3 contains 16 residues. Trimming at V came to 5 bases and at J to 1 base, leaving 8 bases not matched to a gene. Germline CDR1 is SGHTA and CDR2 is FQGNSA. CDR3 in DNA: TGTGCCAGCAGCCCAAAGTGGCGGGGGGGCACAGATACGCAGTATTTT. This gives the protein CASSPKWRGGTDTQYF.

The rearrangement links TRBV27 to TRBJ2-7, with TRBD1 matching over 7 bases. Per the germline V gene, CDR1 is MNHEY and CDR2 is SMNVEV (reference sequence). Trimming removed 3 bases from V and 3 bases from J; junction bases left unmatched: 5. The CDR3 has 14 residues. This CDR3 reads CASSFTGTVYEQYF. DNA for the CDR3: TGTGCCAGCAGTTTCACCGGGACAGTCTACGAGCAGTACTTC.

The chain links TRBV7-9 to TRBJ2-2; D is perhaps TRBD1 (5 bases). Germline V gene sequence: CDR1 SEHNR, CDR2 FQNEAQ (reference sequence). This CDR3 comprises 14 residues. Deletions cut 0 bases from V and 4 bases from J, with 6 bases between. The CDR3 sequence is CASSLAGVTGELFF. The CDR3 region has the DNA TGTGCCAGCAGCTTAGCAGGGGTCACCGGGGAGCTGTTTTTT.

J is TRBJ1-6 and V is TRBV19, with TRBD1 identical over 8 bases. Per the germline V gene, CDR1 is LNHDA and CDR2 is SQIVND (reference sequence). This CDR3 has 14 amino acids. Trimming removed 6 bases from V and 11 bases from J; junction bases left unmatched: 9. CDR3 region: CASRPGGAGPPLHF. The DNA of the CDR3 is TGTGCCAGTAGGCCAGGGGGCGCGGGACCACCCCTCCACTTT.

The chain combines TRBV4-3 with TRBJ1-1, with D hard to call. Germline loops: CDR1 LGHNA, CDR2 YSLEER. CDR3 length: 15 residues. Trimming stripped 1 base from V and 5 bases from J, with 14 bases between. Here the CDR3 DNA reads TGCGCCAGCAGCCAAGGGCTGGGGAGAGGAACTGAAGCTTTCTTT. This encodes CASSQGLGRGTEAFF.